This TCR beta chain was profiled in a study of cytomegalovirus exposure and HLA in healthy donors (dated by TCRdb to between 2016 and 2019). Study-level background: An earlier analysis of 587 of the donors reported more than 250 Gb of sequence data and some 100 million unique TCR beta sequences from 150 million to 200 million T cells. About 310 gigabases of sequencing data and approximately 80 million unique TCR sequences were included in an early release covering around 650 HLA-typed donors. Of the roughly 420 genotyped donors, 81% were placed in the genetic ancestry cluster associated with self-reported Caucasian donors. The aim of the study was to test whether cataloging public T cell receptors could identify signatures of past pathogen exposure. The study profiled the T cell repertoires of 666 subjects by immunosequencing and related them to cytomegalovirus serostatus. Along with the approximately 650-subject first cohort, a separate validation cohort of roughly 110 different subjects was used. To predict cytomegalovirus infection status, the study combined high-throughput TCR immunosequencing, statistical association of individual TCRs with disease status, and machine learning. To study patterns of TCR occurrence, a later analysis re-analyzed previously published TCR beta repertoires from around 700 donors and added high-resolution HLA genotyping. In the later analysis, no new phenotypic data were used to find candidate immune exposures; instead, reliance was placed on TCR beta sequences and their occurrence across donors. To decide whether each TCR beta V gene segment behaved as functional or pseudogenic, an earlier analysis of fewer than 750 of the donors relied on high-throughput TCR beta sequencing. Donor age, sex, ethnicity and CMV serostatus were collected together with the repertoire data. In a later genetic analysis, genome-wide SNP genotypes for 398 of the 666 donors were used, and that subset was treated as a discovery cohort. All discovery cohort repertoires had been generated using a single sequencing platform. Class I and class II HLA loci were covered by the typing at four-digit resolution. The number of typed donors differed by locus: about 629-630 for A, B, C, DRB1 and DQB1; approximately 520 for DQA1; about 600 for DPA1; and 450 to 480 for DPB1. Roughly five DR-DQ haplotypes were handled as single units for association and clustering because linkage in the cohort was strong. Across about 380 genotyped donors of the cohort, an average of roughly 250,000 unique TCR beta nucleotide sequences per donor were sequenced, and roughly 20% of those sequences were non-productive.

The library was prepared using the immunoSEQ multiplex PCR assay. For the multiplex PCR, a mixture combining 60 forward primers for TCR Vbeta segments and 13 reverse primers for TCR Jbeta segments was used. A multiplex PCR assay on genomic DNA amplified the CDR3 region of rearranged TCR beta genes. The Illumina HiSeq System was used to sequence the amplified TCR beta libraries as 87-base-pair reads. As for the authors' bioinformatics: A later analysis counted some 80 million unique TCR beta chains across the 666 repertoires, and approximately 11 million of these chains were shared by at least two donors. A nearest-neighbor algorithm error-corrected the raw reads and collapsed the reads into unique sequences, merging closely related sequences to remove PCR and sequencing errors. To assign V, D and J gene segments, CDR3 sequences were aligned to IMGT reference sequences. For a sequence to be retained, a match of at least six nucleotides was required to both a V gene segment and a J gene segment. A rearrangement was called productive if the CDR3 had no stop codons and remained in frame with V and J, and every other rearrangement was called non-productive. CDR3 was defined by IMGT convention, running from the second conserved V-encoded cysteine to the conserved J-encoded phenylalanine. Sequences without an unambiguous match to a single V gene segment were excluded from the earlier analysis of about 600 of the donors. In an earlier analysis of a few hundred of the donors, V segments were called functional above 56.7% productive rearrangements and were called segregating when the between-donor standard deviation exceeded 5%. A statistical classification framework was developed to diagnose cytomegalovirus status using the catalog of TCR beta chain sequences. In a later analysis, TCR nucleotide sequences were compared against IMGT/GENE-DB human TR gene sequences so that V and J genes could be assigned. The TCRdist pipeline was used in a later analysis to assign CDR3 sequences and most-parsimonious VDJ recombination scenarios. In a later analysis, each TCR beta chain was defined by its CDR3 amino acid sequence together with its V-gene family, and reads lacking a unique V-gene family were excluded. As a way to deal with suspected cross-contamination and a sequencing artifact, a later analysis dropped more than 500 nucleotide sequences that were highly shared and had low generation probability. In a later analysis, a clonal expansion index for each public chain was calculated from normalized within-repertoire ranks of inferred template counts. A later analysis computed generation probabilities with a VDJ recombination model fitted to out-of-frame rearrangements, and checked the results against IGoR. In a later analysis, TCR-TCR, TCR-HLA and TCR-CMV co-occurrence was scored with hypergeometric tests, and a repertoire-size bias correction was applied to TCR pairs. False discovery rates were estimated in a later analysis by permuting HLA or CMV assignments 20 times. In a later analysis, co-occurring TCRs were grouped using DBSCAN, and TCRdist sequence similarity was added for clustering within HLA-allele-positive subsets. Repertoires with fewer than 30,000 or more than 120,000 public chains were left out of co-occurrence clustering, as were a handful of repertoires with anomalous nucleotide sharing. TCRdb provides this immuneACCESS table in a form limited to in-frame rearrangements. Some clones are lacking; in checked studies, under half of them reflect an unresolved V gene, and why the rest are absent is not known. That table gives V, J and clone size, and the DNA gave D and trimming. The sample table holds approximately 110,000 clones. The ten largest account for more than 3% of the sample.

Remarks on this clone: This receptor's antigen is unknown.

Results the study describes overall, beyond this receptor: Assigning TCR associations to individual alleles was difficult when HLA alleles, especially DR and DQ, strongly co-occurred. A later genetic analysis associated a missense DCLRE1C variant with V-gene and J-gene trimming of TCR beta chains, and an independent cohort replicated the association. An earlier analysis of 587 of the donors showed that most TCR beta V segments appeared in productive rearrangements either about 87% or about 30% of the time, which broadly matched IMGT annotations. The study listed 150 to 200 TCR beta chains as associated with cytomegalovirus. In a later analysis, several top co-occurrence clusters were reported to appear linked to parvovirus B19, influenza, CMV and Epstein-Barr virus. It was suggested by the authors that the approach could potentially be generalized to other disease states and immunological phenotypes. In a later analysis, TCR association rates were found to vary across HLA loci, with the most associated TCRs seen for DRB1 alleles and the fewest for HLA-C alleles. In a later analysis, most CMV-associated TCR beta chains were found to appear HLA-restricted, with HLA associations seemingly driven largely by CMV exposure. In a later analysis, HLA-associated TCR beta chains showed more clonal expansion and lower generation probabilities than non-associated chains that were equally common. In vitro tests confirmed that a few of the cytomegalovirus-associated TCR beta chains recognize cytomegalovirus antigens. A further reported finding was that TCR beta sequences accurately predicted the HLA-A and HLA-B alleles for most subjects in the first cohort. Linkage disequilibrium might explain the correlated functional status among segregating V segments, but an unknown experimental factor could not be excluded. CMV serostatus was the only immune exposure information available for the cohort. Cytomegalovirus status was reported to be diagnosed by the classifier with high specificity and sensitivity in both the original and validation cohorts. Because counts were too low, seventeen rarely observed V segments, including chromosome 9 orphons, were excluded from the earlier analysis of around 590 of the donors. In a later analysis, around 17,000 TCR beta sequences were associated with specific HLA alleles at a false discovery rate of 0.05. Roughly uniform sequencing depth across donors was assumed in presence/absence analyses, although this assumption may not hold. Most TCR sequences were seen in very few donors, while some public TCRs were found in many individuals. Because some donors lacked HLA typing at each locus, the association tests relied only on the typed subset. A cluster of highly shared sequence variants was judged likely to be a technical artifact of the sequencing pipeline. In this cohort, only TCR beta chains were sequenced, and detectable features were limited by the absence of alpha or paired-chain data. A later genetic analysis reported fewer N-insertions in productive TCRs among donors in an Asian-associated ancestry cluster than the approximately 670-donor mean.

The cohort was made up of 666 healthy bone marrow donors. At the time of sampling, every cohort member was nominally healthy, though immune exposures that went unrecorded were likely present. The donor was CMV seronegative and belonged to the group of 352 seronegative cohort members. Each donor provided a peripheral blood sample, and peripheral blood mononuclear cells were used for TCR beta sequencing. The Qiagen DNeasy Blood Extraction Kit was used to extract genomic DNA from the blood cell samples. Material: PBMCs. The receptor was derived from a man aged 30 to 45 in good health and CMV-seronegative.

This receptor carries the CDR3 CASSLAAGRMNTEAFF. At the DNA level, the sequence is TGCGCCAGCAGCTTAGCGGCCGGGAGAATGAACACTGAAGCTTTCTTT. This sequence uses TRBV5-1 and TRBJ1-1, with no confidently assigned D gene. CDR1 SGHRS and CDR2 YFSETQ were looked up in the germline V gene. The CDR3 goes from the cysteine to the phenylalanine over 16 residues. Just CDR3 DNA is preserved here, 48 bases in frame from base 1. V lost 2 bases and J lost 0 bases; the stretch between them is 14 bases long.